The entry below gives a single T cell receptor (beta chain) sequence along with its context. The antigen is undetermined. This sample is part of a study of T cell responses to AZD1222 COVID-19 vaccine. Study conclusions and caveats: Possibly, clonal diversity was underestimated; donors were largely white British and included more females.

Trimming took 1 base from V and 9 from J, leaving 6 bases between them. Germline V gene lookup returns CDR1 SGHDN and CDR2 FVKESK. The CDR3 consists of 12 residues. Here immunoSEQ multiplex PCR was the method, and the copy in TCRdb shows in-frame clones only, minus some. The sample lists approximately 30,000 clones; 70% to 90% were seen once. This clonotype was obtained from an adult who received the AZD1222 COVID-19 vaccine. The chain recombines TRBV14 with TRBJ1-4, with D unclear. The specimen was peripheral blood, collected 28 days after the second AZD1222 dose. The CDR3 spells CASSQGGQKLFF. CDR3 DNA: TGTGCCAGCAGCCAAGGAGGGCAAAAACTGTTTTTT.